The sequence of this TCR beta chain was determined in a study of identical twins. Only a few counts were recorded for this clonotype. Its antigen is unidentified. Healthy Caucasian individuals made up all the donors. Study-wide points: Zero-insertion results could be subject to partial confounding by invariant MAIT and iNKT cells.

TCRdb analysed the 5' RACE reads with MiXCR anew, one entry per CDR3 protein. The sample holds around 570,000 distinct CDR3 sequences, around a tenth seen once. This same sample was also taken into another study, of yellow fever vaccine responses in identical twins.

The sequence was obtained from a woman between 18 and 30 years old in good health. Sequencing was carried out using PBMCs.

The CDR3 region is CASSWTEGILYQETQYF. The CDR3, as DNA: TGTGCCAGCAGTTGGACAGAGGGTATCTTGTACCAAGAGACCCAGTACTTC. The chain has TRBV28 and TRBJ2-5, with D tentatively TRBD1 (6 bases). In germline, CDR1 is MDHEN, CDR2 SYDVKM. V was shortened by 4 bases and J by 0 bases, with 18 bases between the two germline ends. The CDR3 is 17 residues long.